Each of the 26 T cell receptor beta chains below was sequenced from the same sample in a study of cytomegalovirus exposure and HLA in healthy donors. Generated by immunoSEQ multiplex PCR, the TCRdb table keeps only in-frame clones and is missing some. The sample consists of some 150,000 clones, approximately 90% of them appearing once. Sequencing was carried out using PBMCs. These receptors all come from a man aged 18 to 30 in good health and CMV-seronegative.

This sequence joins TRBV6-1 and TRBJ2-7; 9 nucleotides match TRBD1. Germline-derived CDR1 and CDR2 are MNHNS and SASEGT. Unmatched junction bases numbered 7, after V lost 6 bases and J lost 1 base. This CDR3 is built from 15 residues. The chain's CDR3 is CASREPGQGSYEQYF. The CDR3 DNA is TGTGCCAGCAGGGAGCCGGGACAGGGTTCCTACGAGCAGTACTTC.

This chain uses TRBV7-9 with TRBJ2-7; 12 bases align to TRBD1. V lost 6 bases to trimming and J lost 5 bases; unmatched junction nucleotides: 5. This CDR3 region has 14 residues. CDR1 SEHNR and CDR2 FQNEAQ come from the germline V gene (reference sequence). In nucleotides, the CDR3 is TGTGCCAGCAGATCCGGGACAGGGGGCCACGAGCAGTACTTC. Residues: CASRSGTGGHEQYF.

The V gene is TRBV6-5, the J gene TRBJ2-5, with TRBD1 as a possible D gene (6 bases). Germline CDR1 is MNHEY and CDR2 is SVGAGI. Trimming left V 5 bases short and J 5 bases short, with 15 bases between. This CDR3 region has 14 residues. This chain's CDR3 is CASSETGRAETQYF. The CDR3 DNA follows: TGTGCCAGCAGTGAAACAGGGCGAGCGGAGACCCAGTACTTC.

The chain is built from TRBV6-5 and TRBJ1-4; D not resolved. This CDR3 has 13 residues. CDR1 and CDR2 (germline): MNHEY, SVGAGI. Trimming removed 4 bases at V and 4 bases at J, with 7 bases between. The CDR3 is CASSSAVNEKLFF. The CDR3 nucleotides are TGTGCCAGCAGTTCCGCAGTTAATGAAAAACTGTTTTTT.

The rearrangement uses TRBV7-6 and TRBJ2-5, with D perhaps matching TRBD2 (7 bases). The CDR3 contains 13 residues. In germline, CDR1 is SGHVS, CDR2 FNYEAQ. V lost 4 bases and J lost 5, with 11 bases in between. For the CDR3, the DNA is TGTGCCAGCAGCTGGAGGGGGGGGGAGACCCAGTACTTC. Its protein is CASSWRGGETQYF.

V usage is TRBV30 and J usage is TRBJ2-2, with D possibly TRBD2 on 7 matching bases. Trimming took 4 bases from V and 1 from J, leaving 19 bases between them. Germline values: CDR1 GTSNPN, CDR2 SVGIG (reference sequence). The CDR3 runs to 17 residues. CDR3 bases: TGTGCCTGGATCCCCCGGGCGGGGGCAGGGAACACCGGGGAGCTGTTTTTT. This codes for CAWIPRAGAGNTGELFF. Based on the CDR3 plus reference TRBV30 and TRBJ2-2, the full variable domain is SQTIHQWPATLVQPVGSPLSLECTVEGTSNPNLYWYRQAAGRGLQLLFYSVGIGQISSEVPQNLSASRPQDRQFILSSKKLLLSDSGFYLCAWIPRAGAGNTGELFFGEGSRLTVL.

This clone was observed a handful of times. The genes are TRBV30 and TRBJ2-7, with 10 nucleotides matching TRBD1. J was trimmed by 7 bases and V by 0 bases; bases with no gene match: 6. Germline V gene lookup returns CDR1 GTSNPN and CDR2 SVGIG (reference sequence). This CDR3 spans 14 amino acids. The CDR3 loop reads CAWSVAGGQGEQYF. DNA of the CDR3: TGTGCCTGGAGTGTAGCAGGGGGACAGGGGGAGCAGTACTTC.

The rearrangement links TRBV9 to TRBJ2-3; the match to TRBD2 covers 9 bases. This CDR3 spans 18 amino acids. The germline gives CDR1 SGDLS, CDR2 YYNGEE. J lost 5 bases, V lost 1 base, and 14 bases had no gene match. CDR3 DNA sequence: TGTGCCAGCAGCGTATCTCGAGGCGGGAGGGCCGATGGAGATACGCAGTATTTT. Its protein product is CASSVSRGGRADGDTQYF.

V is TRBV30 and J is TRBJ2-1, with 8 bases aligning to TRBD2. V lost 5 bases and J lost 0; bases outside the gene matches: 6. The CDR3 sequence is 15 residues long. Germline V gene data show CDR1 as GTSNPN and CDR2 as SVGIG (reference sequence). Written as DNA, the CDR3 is TGTGCCTGGGCGGGAGGCCCAAGCTCCTACAATGAGCAGTTCTTC. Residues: CAWAGGPSSYNEQFF.

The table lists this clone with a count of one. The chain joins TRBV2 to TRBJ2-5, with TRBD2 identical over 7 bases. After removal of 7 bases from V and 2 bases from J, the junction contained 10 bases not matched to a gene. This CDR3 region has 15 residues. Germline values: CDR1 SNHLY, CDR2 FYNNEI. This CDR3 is CASTEGPSGQETQYF. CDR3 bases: TGTGCCAGCACCGAAGGGCCTAGCGGACAAGAGACCCAGTACTTC.

The CDR3 spells CASSPPSGGREQYV. The CDR3 nucleotides are TGCGCCAGCAGCCCTCCTAGCGGAGGTAGGGAGCAGTACGTC. The chain recombines TRBV5-1 with TRBJ2-7; 7 positions agree with TRBD2. The V and J ends lost 4 bases and 7 bases, in that order; junction bases with no gene match: 11. The CDR3 has 14 residues. Germline assignment: CDR1 SGHRS and CDR2 YFSETQ.

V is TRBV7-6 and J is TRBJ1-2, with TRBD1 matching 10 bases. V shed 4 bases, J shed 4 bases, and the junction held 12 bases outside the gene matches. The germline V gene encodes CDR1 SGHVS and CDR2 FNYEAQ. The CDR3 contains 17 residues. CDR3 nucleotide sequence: TGTGCCAGCAGCTCAATCAGGGGGGACAGGGGCAGCTATGGCTACACCTTC. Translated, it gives CASSSIRGDRGSYGYTF.

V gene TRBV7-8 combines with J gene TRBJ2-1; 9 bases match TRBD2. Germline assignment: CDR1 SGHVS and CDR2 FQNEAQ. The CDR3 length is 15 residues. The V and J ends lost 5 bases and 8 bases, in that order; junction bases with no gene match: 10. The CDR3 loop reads CASSPRRTSVHEQFF. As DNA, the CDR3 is TGTGCCAGCAGCCCCAGGCGGACTAGCGTCCATGAGCAGTTCTTC.

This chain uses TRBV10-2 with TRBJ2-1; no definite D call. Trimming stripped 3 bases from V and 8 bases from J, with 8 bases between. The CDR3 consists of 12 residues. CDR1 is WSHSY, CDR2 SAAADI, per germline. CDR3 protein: CASSEPRYEQFF. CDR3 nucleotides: TGCGCCAGCAGTGAACCGAGATATGAGCAGTTCTTC.

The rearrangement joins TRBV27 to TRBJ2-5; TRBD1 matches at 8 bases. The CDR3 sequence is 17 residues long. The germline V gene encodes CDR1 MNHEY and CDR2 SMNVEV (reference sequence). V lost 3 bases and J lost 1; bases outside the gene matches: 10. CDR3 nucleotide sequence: TGTGCCAGCAGTTTCCTCGACAGGGGTAGGGGCCAAGAGACCCAGTACTTC. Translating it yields CASSFLDRGRGQETQYF.

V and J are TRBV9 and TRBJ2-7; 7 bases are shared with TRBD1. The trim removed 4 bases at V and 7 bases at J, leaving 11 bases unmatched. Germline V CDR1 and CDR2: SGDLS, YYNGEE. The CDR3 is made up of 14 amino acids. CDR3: CASSPTGTAKEQYV. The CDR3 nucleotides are TGTGCCAGCAGCCCAACCGGGACAGCTAAAGAGCAGTACGTC.

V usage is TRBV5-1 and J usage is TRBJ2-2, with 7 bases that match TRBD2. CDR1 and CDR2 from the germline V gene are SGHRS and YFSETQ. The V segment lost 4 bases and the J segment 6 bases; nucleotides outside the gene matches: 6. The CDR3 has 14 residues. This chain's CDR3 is CASSPGLVSGELFF. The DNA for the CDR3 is TGCGCCAGCAGCCCCGGACTAGTTTCCGGGGAGCTGTTTTTT. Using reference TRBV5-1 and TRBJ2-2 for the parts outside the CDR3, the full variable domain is KAGVTQTPRYLIKTRGQQVTLSCSPISGHRSVSWYQQTPGQGLQFLFEYFSETQRNKGNFPGRFSGRQFSNSRSEMNVSTLELGDSALYLCASSPGLVSGELFFGEGSRLTVL.

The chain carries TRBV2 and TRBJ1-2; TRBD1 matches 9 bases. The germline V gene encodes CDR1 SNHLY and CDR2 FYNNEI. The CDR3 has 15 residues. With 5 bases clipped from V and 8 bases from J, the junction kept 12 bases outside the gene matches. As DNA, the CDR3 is TGTGCCAGCAGTAATAGGGGGACAGGGCCGGGAGGCTACACCTTC. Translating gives CASSNRGTGPGGYTF.

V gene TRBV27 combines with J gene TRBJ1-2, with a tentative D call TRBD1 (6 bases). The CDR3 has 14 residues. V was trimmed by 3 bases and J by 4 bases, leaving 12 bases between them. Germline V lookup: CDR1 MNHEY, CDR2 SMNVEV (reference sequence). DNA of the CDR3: TGTGCCAGCAGTTTCAGGGGACAAGTCTATGGCTACACCTTC. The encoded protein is CASSFRGQVYGYTF.

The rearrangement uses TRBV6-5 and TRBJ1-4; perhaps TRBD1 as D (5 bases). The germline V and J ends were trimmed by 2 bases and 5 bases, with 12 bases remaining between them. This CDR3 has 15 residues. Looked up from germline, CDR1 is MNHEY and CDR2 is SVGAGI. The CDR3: CASSYLTGLNEKLFF. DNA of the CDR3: TGTGCCAGCAGTTACCTTACAGGCCTAAATGAAAAACTGTTTTTT.

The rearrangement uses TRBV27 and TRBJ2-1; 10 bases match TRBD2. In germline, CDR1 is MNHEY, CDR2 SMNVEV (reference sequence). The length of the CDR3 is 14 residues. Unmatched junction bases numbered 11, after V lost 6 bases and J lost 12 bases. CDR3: CASSYDASGGLQFF. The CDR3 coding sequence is TGTGCCAGCAGCTATGACGCTAGCGGGGGACTGCAGTTCTTC.

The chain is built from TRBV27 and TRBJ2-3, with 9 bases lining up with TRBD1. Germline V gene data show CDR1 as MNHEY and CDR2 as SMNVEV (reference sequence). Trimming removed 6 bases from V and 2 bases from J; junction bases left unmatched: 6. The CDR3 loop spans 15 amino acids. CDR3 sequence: CASRRTGVDTDTQYF. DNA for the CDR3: TGTGCCAGCAGGAGGACAGGGGTGGACACAGATACGCAGTATTTT.

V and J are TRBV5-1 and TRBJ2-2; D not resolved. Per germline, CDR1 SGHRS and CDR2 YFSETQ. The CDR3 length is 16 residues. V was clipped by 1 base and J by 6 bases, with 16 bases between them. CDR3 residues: CASSLLPADGAGELFF. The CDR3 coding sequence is TGCGCCAGCAGCTTGTTACCGGCCGACGGAGCCGGGGAGCTGTTTTTT.

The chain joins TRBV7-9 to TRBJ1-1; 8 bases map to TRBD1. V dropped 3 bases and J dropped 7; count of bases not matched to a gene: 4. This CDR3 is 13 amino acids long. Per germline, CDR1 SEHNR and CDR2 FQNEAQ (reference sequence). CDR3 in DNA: TGTGCCAGCAGCTTGACAGGGGATAATGAAGCTTTCTTT. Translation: CASSLTGDNEAFF.

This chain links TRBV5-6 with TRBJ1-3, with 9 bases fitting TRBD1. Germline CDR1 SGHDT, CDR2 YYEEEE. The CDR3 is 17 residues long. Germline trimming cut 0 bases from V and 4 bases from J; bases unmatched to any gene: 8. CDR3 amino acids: CASSLAGGQGKGNTIYF. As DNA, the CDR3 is TGTGCCAGCAGCTTGGCCGGGGGACAGGGAAAAGGAAACACCATATATTTT.

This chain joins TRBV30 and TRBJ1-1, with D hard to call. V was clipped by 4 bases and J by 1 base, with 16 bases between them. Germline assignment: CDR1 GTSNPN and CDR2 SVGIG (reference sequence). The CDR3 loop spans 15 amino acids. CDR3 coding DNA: TGTGCCTGGAATCAGATGTGGGGAGGGAACACTGAAGCTTTCTTT. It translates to CAWNQMWGGNTEAFF. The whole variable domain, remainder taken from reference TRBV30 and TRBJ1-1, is SQTIHQWPATLVQPVGSPLSLECTVEGTSNPNLYWYRQAAGRGLQLLFYSVGIGQISSEVPQNLSASRPQDRQFILSSKKLLLSDSGFYLCAWNQMWGGNTEAFFGQGTRLTVV.